This TCR beta chain appears in the sequencing data of a study of identifying expanded T cells in peripheral blood. Study outcomes and limitations: Over around two and four weeks, about 15 and 18 clones changed, versus 1.2 between replicates. Across healthy donors, higher total template counts meant significantly greater approximately two-week count variance.

With respect to this clone: The antigen is unknown.

Here immunoSEQ multiplex PCR was the method, and the copy in TCRdb shows in-frame clones only, minus some. The sample lists tens of thousands of clones; roughly 80% were seen once. During the collection period, no donor immune events like infections were recorded. The sample comprised blood. The TCR was taken from a person aged 18-70 years in good health.

CDR3 coding DNA: TGTGCCAGCAGTGATATGGGCAGGGATCAGCCCCAGCATTTT. Translation gives CASSDMGRDQPQHF. The chain is built from TRBV6-1 and TRBJ1-5, with a weak D call TRBD1 (5 bases). CDR1 is MNHNS and CDR2 is SASEGT in the germline V gene. The CDR3 runs 14 residues. V dropped 3 bases and J dropped 5 bases, with 11 bases sitting between them.